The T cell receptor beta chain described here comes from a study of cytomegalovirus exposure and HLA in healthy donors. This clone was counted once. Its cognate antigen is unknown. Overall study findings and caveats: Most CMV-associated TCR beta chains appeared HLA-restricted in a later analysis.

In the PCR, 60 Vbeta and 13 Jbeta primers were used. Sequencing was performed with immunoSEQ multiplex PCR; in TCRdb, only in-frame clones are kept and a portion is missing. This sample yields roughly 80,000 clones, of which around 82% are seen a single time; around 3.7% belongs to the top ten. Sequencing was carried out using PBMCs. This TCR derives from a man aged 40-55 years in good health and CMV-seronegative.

The chain's CDR3 is CASSSLRGSDNEKLFF. Written as DNA, the CDR3 is TGTGCCAGCAGTTCACTCAGGGGGTCAGATAATGAAAAACTGTTTTTT. This sequence joins TRBV6-5 and TRBJ1-4; 7 bases line up with TRBD1. The CDR3 is made up of 16 amino acids. CDR1 is MNHEY and CDR2 is SVGAGI in the germline V gene. After removal of 4 bases from V and 4 bases from J, the junction contained 9 bases not matched to a gene.